These 13 T cell receptor beta chains originate from one sample sequenced in a study of regulatory T cells in long-lasting Graves disease. Time point denoted: persistent/refractory GD, antithyroid drugs over 5 years with positive TRAb. Isolated PBMC RNA provided the starting material for the TCR library. In building TCR beta libraries, iRepertoire HTBI primers were used together with Arm-PCR of CDR3 regions. From the multiplex PCR reads, TCRdb called clonotypes with MiXCR, one entry per CDR3 protein. The sample has 650,000 to 700,000 distinct CDR3 sequences, approximately 29% seen once. This sample comprised peripheral blood mononuclear cells (PBMCs), obtained when the disease was refractory, from a patient treated with antithyroid drugs. Receptors were obtained from a female donor with Graves disease.

Ten or more counts support this clonotype. The chain is built from TRBV11-1 and TRBJ2-5; 13 bases are shared with TRBD2. The CDR3 sequence is 15 residues long. Trimming at V came to 6 bases and at J to 3 bases, leaving 4 bases not matched to a gene. Germline lookup yields CDR1 SGHAT and CDR2 FQDESV (reference sequence). The CDR3 sequence is CASRSTSGREETQYF. The CDR3 DNA reads as TGTGCCAGCAGGTCCACTAGCGGGAGGGAAGAGACCCAGTACTTC.

J is TRBJ2-1 and V is TRBV7-3; TRBD2 matches at 7 bases. Germline V lookup: CDR1 SGHTA, CDR2 FQGTGA. This CDR3 comprises 18 residues. The trim removed 3 bases at V and 8 bases at J, leaving 19 bases unmatched. CDR3 residues: CASSLILESGIDGHEQFF. CDR3 coding DNA: TGTGCCAGCAGCTTGATCCTCGAGAGCGGGATAGATGGCCATGAGCAGTTCTTC.

The rearrangement joins TRBV10-3 to TRBJ2-2, with D unresolved. The germline V gene has CDR1 ENHRY and CDR2 SYGVKD. The CDR3 is 13 amino acids. The V end was cut by 7 bases, the J end by 6 bases, with 12 bases between. Here the CDR3 reads CAITAEASGELFF. CDR3 nucleotide sequence: TGTGCCATCACCGCGGAAGCGTCCGGGGAGCTGTTTTTT.

There are a few counts of this clonotype. The chain recombines TRBV20-1 with TRBJ1-4; D remains unclear. CDR3 length: 14 amino acids. The germline CDR1 and CDR2 sequences are DFQATT and SNEGSKA (reference sequence). V shed 6 bases and J shed 5 bases, with 16 bases lying between them. The CDR3 DNA reads TGCAGTGCCTCCCCCCCGGCTCCCAATGAAAAACTGTTTTTT. Translated, it gives CSASPPAPNEKLFF.

J is TRBJ2-4 and V is TRBV27; D might be TRBD1 (6 bases). The ends were cut back, 2 bases at V and 6 bases at J, with 11 bases in the middle. CDR1 is MNHEY and CDR2 is SMNVEV in the germline V gene (reference sequence). CDR3 length: 14 residues. The DNA for the CDR3 is TGTGCCAGCAGTTTAGACAGGAAAGGAAACATTCAGTACTTC. Translation gives CASSLDRKGNIQYF.

About this clonotype itself: The germline gene is not matched at one end of the junction; a read error may be the cause. V gene TRBV27 combines with J gene TRBJ1-6; D may be TRBD1 (6 bases). Germline assignment: CDR1 MNHEY and CDR2 SMNVEV (reference sequence). The CDR3 extends over 16 amino acids. CDR3 nucleotides: TGTGCCAGCAGATTTTTGGGGGCGGACCCTATCCCACCCCCCCACTTT. This translates into CASRFLGADPIPPPHF.

This clonotype was detected many times. J is TRBJ1-2 and V is TRBV28; D gene uncertain. Deletions cut 6 bases from V and 5 bases from J, with 10 bases between. The germline V gene has CDR1 MDHEN and CDR2 SYDVKM. The CDR3 spans 12 residues. The CDR3 sequence is CASSLTAYGYTF. The CDR3, as DNA: TGTGCCAGCAGCTTGACGGCTTATGGCTACACCTTC.

This clonotype was detected a few times. The chain recombines TRBV20-1 with TRBJ1-1; TRBD1 agrees at 7 bases. The CDR3 sequence is 14 residues long. Germline loops: CDR1 DFQATT, CDR2 SNEGSKA (reference sequence). V was clipped by 3 bases and J by 4 bases; unmatched bases: 8. The CDR3 reads CSASQGVIGTEAFF. CDR3 sequence (DNA): TGCAGTGCTAGTCAGGGGGTAATTGGCACTGAAGCTTTCTTT.

This clonotype was detected only a few times. The V and J genes are TRBV3-1 and TRBJ1-2; no definite D call. V was cut by 6 bases and J by 7 bases, with 12 bases left in between. Germline V gene data show CDR1 as LGHDT and CDR2 as YNNKEL (reference sequence). CDR3 length equals 12 residues. CDR3 residues: CASRLGSGGYTF. CDR3 nucleotides: TGTGCCAGCAGGCTAGGAAGCGGTGGCTACACCTTC. Complete variable domain (other parts from reference TRBV3-1 and TRBJ1-2): DTAVSQTPKYLVTQMGNDKSIKCEQNLGHDTMYWYKQDSKKFLKIMFSYNNKELIINETVPNRFSPKSPDKAHLNLHINSLELGDSAVYFCASRLGSGGYTFGSGTRLTVV.

This chain joins TRBV3-1 and TRBJ1-5; a possible D gene is TRBD1 (6 bases). The germline V gene has CDR1 LGHDT and CDR2 YNNKEL (reference sequence). The CDR3 sequence is 16 residues long. V lost 0 bases and J 3 bases, leaving 12 bases between the germline ends. The CDR3: CASSQDPGGLNQPQHF. The CDR3 region has the DNA TGTGCCAGCAGCCAAGATCCCGGGGGCCTCAATCAGCCCCAGCATTTT.

The V gene is TRBV19, the J gene TRBJ2-1; 7 bases align to TRBD1. V was pared by 6 bases and J by 2 bases, with 4 bases of the junction left unmatched. CDR1 and CDR2 from the germline V gene are LNHDA and SQIVND (reference sequence). CDR3 length: 14 residues. In DNA, the CDR3 is TGTGCCAGTAGGACCGGGACAGCCTACAATGAGCAGTTCTTC. This translates into CASRTGTAYNEQFF.

V gene TRBV28 combines with J gene TRBJ1-4; 7 nucleotides match TRBD1. The V and J ends lost 5 bases and 0 bases, in that order; junction bases with no gene match: 3. Germline CDR1 is MDHEN and CDR2 is SYDVKM. CDR3 size: 15 residues. DNA for the CDR3: TGTGCCAGCAGTACAACAGGGGCAACTAATGAAAAACTGTTTTTT. Protein: CASSTTGATNEKLFF.

This clonotype was seen only a few times. J is TRBJ2-2 and V is TRBV5-4, with D perhaps matching TRBD2 (6 bases). V was pared by 4 bases and J by 3 bases, with 13 bases between. CDR3 length equals 15 residues. Germline CDR1 and CDR2: SGHNT and YYREEE (reference sequence). The CDR3 sequence is CASSRGRQDTGELFF. The CDR3 DNA is TGTGCCAGCAGCCGGGGGAGGCAGGACACCGGGGAGCTGTTTTTT.